Listed below are T cell receptor beta chains from one sample, sequenced in a study of Ad26.COV2.S vaccination and SARS-CoV-2 variants. Clones were sequenced by immunoSEQ multiplex PCR, and TCRdb holds only the in-frame ones, with some missing. The repertoire includes hundreds of thousands of clones, around 83% of them detected once, and roughly 3.5% sits in the top ten. Source: peripheral blood, taken in a trial of Ad26.COV2.S vaccine versus placebo. The receptors originated from a person aged 18 to 59 who received the Ad26.COV2.S COVID-19 vaccine or a placebo. The CDR3 runs from the conserved cysteine through the conserved F or W. The order of the fields is J gene, V gene, D gene, clone size, CDR3 DNA, CDR3 protein. D genes are given only for firm matches. Clone sizes are given selectively: once, few, many, or a class where the clone is expanded.

TRBJ2-5,TRBV10-1,TRBD1,NA,TGCGCCAGCAGCCTTGACAGGGGGCGAGAGACCCAGTACTTC,CASSLDRGRETQYF
TRBJ2-7,TRBV7-2,NA,few,TGTGCCAGCAGTTTCCAATTCGGGGACTACGAGCAGTACTTC,CASSFQFGDYEQYF
TRBJ2-5,TRBV2,NA,NA,TGTGCCAGCAGGAAGACAGGTTCCGAGACCCAGTACTTC,CASRKTGSETQYF
TRBJ2-3,TRBV3-1/TRBV3-2,TRBD2,NA,TGTGCCAGCAGCCGGGGACCGGGGGGGTTTACAGATACGCAGTATTTT,CASSRGPGGFTDTQYF
TRBJ2-3,TRBV5-1,TRBD2,NA,TGCGCCAGCAGCGGACGGGGACTAGCGATTAGCACAGATACGCAGTATTTT,CASSGRGLAISTDTQYF
TRBJ2-7,TRBV4-1,NA,NA,TGCGCCAGCAGCCAAGTTCCGGGACGCCCACCCTACGAGCAGTACTTC,CASSQVPGRPPYEQYF
TRBJ2-3,TRBV3-1/TRBV3-2,TRBD2,NA,TGTGCCAGCAGCCCGCCGAGGGGGAGCGGGGGGCCCCCAGATACGCAGTATTTT,CASSPPRGSGGPPDTQYF
TRBJ1-1,TRBV30,NA,NA,TGTGCCTGGAGCGCTAGGACTTCCTCTGAAGCTTTCTTT,CAWSARTSSEAFF
TRBJ2-2,TRBV11-2,TRBD1,NA,TGTGCCAGCAGACTTACCACAGGGGTGGTCGGGGAGCTGTTTTTT,CASRLTTGVVGELFF
TRBJ1-1,TRBV19,TRBD1,NA,TGTGCCAGTGGGACAGGTTATGTCGCTGAAGCTTTCTTT,CASGTGYVAEAFF
TRBJ2-3,TRBV6-5,TRBD1,NA,TGTGCCAGCACCGGACAGGGGGAGGTAGATACGCAGTATTTT,CASTGQGEVDTQYF
TRBJ2-7,TRBV4-1,NA,NA,TGCGCCAGCAGCCAAGATCGTGTCTACGAGCAGTACTTC,CASSQDRVYEQYF
TRBJ1-1,TRBV29-1,TRBD1,NA,TGCAGCGTTCCGGGACAGGGCTTTTTGTTCTTT,CSVPGQGFLFF
TRBJ2-1,TRBV5-5,NA,NA,TGTGCCAGCAACCGACAGGGAGGCCATGAGCAGTTCTTC,CASNRQGGHEQFF
TRBJ2-1,TRBV9,TRBD2,NA,TGTGCCAGCAGCGTGGCGACTAGCCCCGGAAGCTCCTACAATGAGCAGTTCTTC,CASSVATSPGSSYNEQFF
TRBJ1-5,TRBV5-8,NA,NA,TGTGCCAGCAGCCTGCGGGTAGCAAATCAGCCCCAGCATTTT,CASSLRVANQPQHF